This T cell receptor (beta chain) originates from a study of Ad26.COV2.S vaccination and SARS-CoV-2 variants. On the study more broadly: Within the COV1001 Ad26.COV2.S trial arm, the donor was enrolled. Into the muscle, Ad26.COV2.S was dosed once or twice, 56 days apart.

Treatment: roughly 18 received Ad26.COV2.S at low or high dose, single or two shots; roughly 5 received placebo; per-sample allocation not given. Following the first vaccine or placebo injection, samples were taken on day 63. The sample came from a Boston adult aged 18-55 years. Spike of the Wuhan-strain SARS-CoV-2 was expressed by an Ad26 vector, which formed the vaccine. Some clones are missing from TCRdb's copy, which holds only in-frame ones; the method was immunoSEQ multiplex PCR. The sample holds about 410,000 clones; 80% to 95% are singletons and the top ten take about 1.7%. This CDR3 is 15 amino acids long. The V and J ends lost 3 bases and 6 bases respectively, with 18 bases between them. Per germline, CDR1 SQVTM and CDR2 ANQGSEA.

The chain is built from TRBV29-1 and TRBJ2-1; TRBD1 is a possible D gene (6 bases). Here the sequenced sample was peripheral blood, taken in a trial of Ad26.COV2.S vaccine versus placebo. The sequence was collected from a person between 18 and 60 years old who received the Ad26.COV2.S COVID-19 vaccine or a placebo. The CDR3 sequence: CSVDDQGPLINEQFF. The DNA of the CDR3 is TGCAGCGTTGATGATCAGGGGCCCCTAATCAATGAGCAGTTCTTC.